A single T cell receptor beta chain is shown here with its context. Its antigen is not identified. 60 Vbeta and 13 Jbeta primers were used in PCR. Assay: immunoSEQ multiplex PCR; the TCRdb copy retains only in-frame clones and omits some. Of about 130,000 clones listed, 80% are singletons. These data come from a study of cytomegalovirus exposure and HLA in healthy donors. On the study more broadly: Early released data comprised 80 million or so unique TCRs from HLA-typed donors.

The CDR3 covers 16 residues. Germline CDR1 reads SGHRS; CDR2 reads YFSETQ. Trimming took 3 bases from V and 5 from J; bases not matched to a gene: 10. Study results and caveats: As a later analysis showed, several of the most significant clusters appeared to be linked to common viral pathogens. There were a few CMV-associated chains whose specificity for CMV antigens was confirmed in vitro.

V is TRBV5-1 and J is TRBJ2-5, with 10 bases aligning to TRBD2. This receptor was taken from a man aged 35 to 55 in good health and CMV-seronegative. Sequenced: PBMCs. CDR3 sequence reads: CASSSGTSASEETQYF. CDR3 DNA sequence: TGCGCCAGCAGCTCGGGGACTAGCGCTTCGGAGGAGACCCAGTACTTC. The variable domain in full, completed from reference TRBV5-1 and TRBJ2-5, reads KAGVTQTPRYLIKTRGQQVTLSCSPISGHRSVSWYQQTPGQGLQFLFEYFSETQRNKGNFPGRFSGRQFSNSRSEMNVSTLELGDSALYLCASSSGTSASEETQYFGPGTRLLVL.